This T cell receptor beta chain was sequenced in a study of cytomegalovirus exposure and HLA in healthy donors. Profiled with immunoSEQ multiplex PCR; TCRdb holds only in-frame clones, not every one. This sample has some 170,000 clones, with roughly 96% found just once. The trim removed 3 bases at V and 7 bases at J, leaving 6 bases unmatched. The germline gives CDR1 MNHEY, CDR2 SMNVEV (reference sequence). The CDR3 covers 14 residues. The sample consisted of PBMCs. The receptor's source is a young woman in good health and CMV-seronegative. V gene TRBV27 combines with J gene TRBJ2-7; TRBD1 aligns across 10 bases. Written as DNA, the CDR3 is TGTGCCAGCAGTTTGTGGACAGGGGGACAGGAGCAGTACTTC. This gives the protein CASSLWTGGQEQYF.